Listed here are 29 T cell receptor beta chains from one sample, sequenced in a study of human T cells and chemical hapten exposure. Regarding time point: patch test 1, 2 weeks after DPC sensitization. Documented treatment: therapeutic diphenylcyclopropenone sensitization with weekly scalp DPC. MiXCR, applied by TCRdb to the RACE reads, yields one record per CDR3 protein. The data hold fewer than 95,000 distinct CDR3 sequences, with 10% to 13% observed a single time. The sequencing here drew on whole blood, taken in connection with sensitization to the hapten diphenylcyclopropenone (DPC). These receptors were taken from a man aged 40-49 years with alopecia areata. Some clones in this sample may be carry-over from other donors' samples.

This clonotype occurred a few times. At one of its ends the junction is not consistent with the germline gene, which may arise from a read error. J is TRBJ1-1 and V is TRBV5-4, with D perhaps TRBD1 (5 bases). The CDR3 length is 14 residues. Germline V gene lookup returns CDR1 SGHNT and CDR2 YYREEE (reference sequence). The CDR3 DNA reads as TGTGCCAGCACCTTGGATCCACAGGTTTTCGAAGCTTTCTTT. This encodes CASTLDPQVFEAFF. Supplemented by reference TRBV5-4 and TRBJ1-1, the full variable domain reads ETGVTQSPTHLIKTRGQQVTLRCSSQSGHNTVSWYQQALGQGPQFIFQYYREEENGRGNFPPRFSGLQFPNYSSELNVNALELDDSALYLCASTLDPQVFEAFFGQGTRLTVV.

This clonotype showed up just once. The chain carries TRBV29-1 and TRBJ2-2; 8 bases fit TRBD1. From germline, CDR1 is SQVTM and CDR2 ANQGSEA. This CDR3 is built from 15 residues. With V trimmed by 6 bases and J by 6 bases, 12 bases remained unmatched. CDR3 sequence: CSVKRGTGGAGELFF. The CDR3 DNA reads as TGCAGCGTCAAACGCGGGACAGGCGGCGCCGGGGAGCTGTTTTTT.

Comment on this clonotype: This may arise from a read error, as a much more abundant clone is one base away. The chain uses TRBV10-3 and TRBJ2-7; 9 nucleotides line up with TRBD2. The V gene's germline CDR1 is ENHRY and CDR2 SYGVKD. The length of the CDR3 is 16 residues. CDR3 in DNA: TGTGCCGTCAGTCCCTCTGAGCGGGAGGCCTCCTACGAGCAGTACTTC. Residues: CAVSPSEREASYEQYF.

V and J are TRBV27 and TRBJ2-2; the D gene is possibly TRBD2 (5 bases). The V gene lost 1 base and the J gene lost 7 bases, with 10 bases spanning the gap. CDR3 length: 14 residues. CDR1 and CDR2 from the germline V gene are MNHEY and SMNVEV (reference sequence). CDR3 loop: CASSLLRDGGELFF. The CDR3 DNA is TGTGCCAGCAGTTTATTGAGGGATGGCGGGGAGCTGTTTTTT.

The CDR3 spells CASSLVPGWGETQYF. In DNA form, the CDR3 reads TGTGCCAGCAGCTTAGTCCCAGGGTGGGGAGAGACCCAGTACTTC. J is TRBJ2-5 and V is TRBV7-9; tentatively, D is TRBD1 (5 bases). V lost 1 base and J lost 4, with 13 bases in between. Germline V gene data show CDR1 as SEHNR and CDR2 as FQNEAQ (reference sequence). The length of the CDR3 is 15 residues.

This clonotype was detected once. This sequence joins TRBV27 and TRBJ2-7, with D perhaps matching TRBD1 (6 bases). There are 12 residues in the CDR3. Per germline, CDR1 MNHEY and CDR2 SMNVEV (reference sequence). The V end lost 6 bases, the J end lost 6 bases, and 12 bases lay between the germline ends. CDR3 sequence: CASRKQGGEQYV. The CDR3 nucleotides are TGTGCCAGCAGAAAACAGGGTGGCGAGCAGTACGTC.

This clonotype was seen a handful of times. CDR3 in DNA: TGTGCCAGCAGCCCAGCTGGGGGGGGAGGAGGCTATGGCTACACCTTC. Translated: CASSPAGGGGGYGYTF. V and J are TRBV7-2 and TRBJ1-2, with D possibly matching TRBD1 (5 bases). Germline CDR1 is SGHTA and CDR2 is FQGNSA. This CDR3 has 16 amino acids. Trimming left V 5 bases short and J 4 bases short, with 20 bases between.

In its sample, this clonotype was seen a few times. The rearrangement links TRBV9 to TRBJ2-3; 10 nucleotides agree with TRBD2. Per germline, CDR1 SGDLS and CDR2 YYNGEE. The CDR3 extends over 16 amino acids. J gave up 6 bases and V 4 bases, and 11 bases lay outside the gene matches. The CDR3 is CASSPNPSGSPDTQYF. The CDR3 DNA sequence: TGTGCCAGCAGCCCAAATCCTAGCGGGAGCCCCGATACGCAGTATTTT.

This clonotype occurred a few times. The CDR3 region is CATSDSRRIDLRIDTQYF. The CDR3 DNA is TGTGCCACCAGTGATTCAAGAAGGATCGATTTAAGAATTGATACGCAGTATTTT. This rearrangement joins TRBV24-1 to TRBJ2-3; D is unresolved. The CDR3 has 18 amino acids. Trimming pared 2 bases from V and 6 bases from J, leaving 23 bases between. The germline gives CDR1 KGHDR, CDR2 SFDVKD.

This clonotype came up a few times. This chain links TRBV19 with TRBJ2-5; D may be TRBD2 (5 bases). This CDR3 spans 14 amino acids. V lost 3 bases, J lost 1 base, and 9 bases lay in between. The germline gives CDR1 LNHDA, CDR2 SQIVND (reference sequence). The DNA for the CDR3 is TGTGCCAGTAGTATCGGACTCGCCCAAGAGACCCAGTACTTC. The encoded protein is CASSIGLAQETQYF.

This chain connects TRBV7-9 to TRBJ2-1; 7 positions match TRBD1. The CDR3 consists of 15 residues. V gave up 5 bases and J gave up 6 bases; unmatched junction bases: 10. CDR1 is SEHNR, CDR2 FQNEAQ, per germline (reference sequence). CDR3 nucleotides: TGTGCCAGCAGCGTCCCCGGGACAGAGAGCAATGAGCAGTTCTTC. Protein: CASSVPGTESNEQFF.

The rearrangement uses TRBV28 and TRBJ1-6, with 7 bases that match TRBD1. Germline values: CDR1 MDHEN, CDR2 SYDVKM. CDR3 length: 17 amino acids. J was trimmed by 4 bases and V by 2 bases; bases with no gene match: 8. CDR3 sequence: CASSLPTGDPYNSPLHF. The CDR3 nucleotides read TGTGCCAGCAGTTTACCTACAGGGGACCCTTATAATTCACCCCTCCACTTT.

The genes are TRBV10-3 and TRBJ2-1, with 9 bases lining up with TRBD2. V trimming: 6 bases; J trimming: 4 bases; junction bases outside the gene matches: 10. Germline V CDR1 and CDR2: ENHRY, SYGVKD. The CDR3 is made up of 16 amino acids. The CDR3, as DNA: TGTGCCATCAGGAAGACTAGCGGCCTCATTTACAATGAGCAGTTCTTC. This gives the protein CAIRKTSGLIYNEQFF.

This clonotype was counted many times. J is TRBJ2-3 and V is TRBV29-1; D might be TRBD1 (5 bases). The germline CDR1 and CDR2 sequences are SQVTM and ANQGSEA. CDR3 length equals 12 residues. V lost 6 bases to trimming and J lost 4 bases, with 11 bases between them. The CDR3 region has the DNA TGCAGCGTCGACGTAGGGGCAGATACGCAGTATTTT. This gives the protein CSVDVGADTQYF.

This chain joins TRBV28 and TRBJ1-5; D perhaps matches TRBD1 (6 bases). V shed 10 bases and J shed 4 bases, with 17 bases lying between them. The CDR3 sequence is 14 residues long. Germline assignment: CDR1 MDHEN and CDR2 SYDVKM. CDR3: CATSQGPSNQPQHF. The DNA for the CDR3 is TGTGCCACTTCACAGGGTCCTAGTAATCAGCCCCAGCATTTT. Complete variable domain (other parts from reference TRBV28 and TRBJ1-5): DVKVTQSSRYLVKRTGEKVFLECVQDMDHENMFWYRQDPGLGLRLIYFSYDVKMKEKGDIPEGYSVSREKKERFSLILESASTNQTSMYLCATSQGPSNQPQHFGDGTRLSIL.

This clonotype was seen many times. This chain joins TRBV12-3 or TRBV12-4 and TRBJ1-3; no clear D. This CDR3 is 15 amino acids long. Trimming left V 1 base short and J 2 bases short, with 9 bases between. The CDR3 coding sequence is TGTGCCAGCAGTTTAGTTGAGGGTCCTGGAAACACCATATATTTT. This translates into CASSLVEGPGNTIYF.

This clonotype was observed a handful of times. The rearrangement joins TRBV7-3 to TRBJ2-1, with 14 bases identical to TRBD2. The CDR3 sequence is 15 residues long. Germline CDR1 SGHTA, CDR2 FQGTGA. Trimming at V came to 3 bases and at J to 8 bases, leaving 3 bases not matched to a gene. This CDR3 is CASSLGTSGSDEQFF. CDR3 sequence (DNA): TGTGCCAGCAGCTTGGGGACTAGCGGGAGTGATGAGCAGTTCTTC.

This clonotype has just a few counts. The chain recombines TRBV7-6 with TRBJ1-5, with 9 positions matching TRBD1. In germline, CDR1 is SGHVS, CDR2 FNYEAQ. The CDR3 runs 14 residues. Germline trimming cut 5 bases from V and 6 bases from J; bases unmatched to any gene: 5. CDR3: CASSRDRASQPQHF. DNA of the CDR3: TGTGCCAGCAGCCGGGACAGGGCAAGTCAGCCCCAGCATTTT.

In regard to this clonotype: At one end, the junction sequence differs from germline, possibly due to a read error. The chain couples TRBV7-9 to TRBJ2-5; D is perhaps TRBD2 (7 bases). The germline CDR1 and CDR2 sequences are SEHNR and FQNEAQ (reference sequence). CDR3 length equals 16 residues. The CDR3 loop is CASSSGLGGGQEIQYF. The CDR3 region has the DNA TGTGCCAGCAGCTCCGGACTAGGGGGAGGCCAAGAGATCCAGTACTTC.

The chain combines TRBV10-3 with TRBJ2-2; TRBD1 matches at 12 bases. V was clipped by 8 bases and J by 0 bases; unmatched bases: 7. CDR3 length: 17 residues. Germline V gene sequence: CDR1 ENHRY, CDR2 SYGVKD. CDR3 nucleotide sequence: TGTGCCATCGGGACAGGGGGCCTGCCAGCGAACACCGGGGAGCTGTTTTTT. Translated: CAIGTGGLPANTGELFF.

This clonotype was seen ten or more times. The gene calls are TRBV7-8 and TRBJ1-2; a possible D gene is TRBD1 (5 bases). CDR1 and CDR2 (germline): SGHVS, FQNEAQ. The CDR3 extends over 17 amino acids. Deletions cut 2 bases from V and 0 bases from J, with 16 bases between. CDR3 in DNA: TGTGCCAGCAGCTTAAGGGCAGGGTTAATGGCTAACTATGGCTACACCTTC. Its translation: CASSLRAGLMANYGYTF.

The chain employs TRBV6-5 and TRBJ2-3; 11 nucleotides line up with TRBD1. Per germline, CDR1 MNHEY and CDR2 SVGAGI. CDR3 size: 18 residues. V lost 5 bases to trimming and J lost 4 bases; unmatched junction nucleotides: 14. CDR3 region: CASSAGTGGLGWSDTQYF. The CDR3 coding sequence is TGTGCCAGCAGTGCCGGGACAGGGGGTTTGGGTTGGTCAGATACGCAGTATTTT.

This clonotype was detected many times. The rearrangement joins TRBV20-1 to TRBJ1-2; 8 bases line up with TRBD1. Germline V gives CDR1 DFQATT, CDR2 SNEGSKA (reference sequence). This CDR3 has 14 residues. The J segment lost 1 base and the V segment lost 3 bases, leaving 4 bases of the junction unmatched. The CDR3 sequence: CSASYRGSNYGYTF. CDR3 nucleotides: TGCAGTGCTAGCTACAGGGGGAGTAACTATGGCTACACCTTC.

This clonotype came up many times. The rearrangement uses TRBV21-1 and TRBJ2-3. TRBV21-1 is shown as a pseudogene. CDR3 length: 12 residues. CDR3 in amino acids: CASRKVTDTQYF. The CDR3 DNA reads TGTGCCAGCAGAAAGGTGACAGATACGCAGTATTTT.

The chain is built from TRBV6-5 and TRBJ1-6; D is unresolved. The CDR3 totals 13 residues. The V gene lost 6 bases and the J gene lost 7 bases, with 10 bases spanning the gap. Per germline, CDR1 MNHEY and CDR2 SVGAGI. The CDR3: CASSLDRNSPLHF. The CDR3 nucleotides read TGTGCCAGCAGCTTGGACCGGAATTCACCCCTCCACTTT.

This chain joins TRBV5-6 and TRBJ2-3; the D gene is possibly TRBD2 (6 bases). V lost 2 bases and J lost 2, with 12 bases in between. Germline V CDR1 and CDR2: SGHDT, YYEEEE. There are 15 residues in the CDR3. CDR3 DNA sequence: TGTGCCAGCAGCTTAGCGGGCCGGACCACAGATACGCAGTATTTT. This encodes CASSLAGRTTDTQYF.

This clonotype came up a few times. The V call is TRBV28, the J call TRBJ1-1; D gene ambiguous. CDR1 and CDR2 from the germline V gene are MDHEN and SYDVKM. Trimming cost V 6 bases and J 4 bases, with 12 bases left between them. This CDR3 has 13 amino acids. CDR3 loop: CASRSGFITEAFF. DNA of the CDR3: TGTGCCAGCAGGTCGGGGTTTATCACTGAAGCTTTCTTT.

This clonotype was observed a few times. This sequence joins TRBV3-1 and TRBJ1-1; D is unclear. This CDR3 comprises 13 residues. Germline-derived CDR1 and CDR2 are LGHDT and YNNKEL (reference sequence). V dropped 4 bases and J dropped 2 bases, with 8 bases sitting between them. The CDR3 nucleotides are TGTGCCAGCAGCCCGGAGGTCAACACTGAAGCTTTCTTT. Encoded protein: CASSPEVNTEAFF. Full variable domain (missing parts from reference TRBV3-1 and TRBJ1-1): DTAVSQTPKYLVTQMGNDKSIKCEQNLGHDTMYWYKQDSKKFLKIMFSYNNKELIINETVPNRFSPKSPDKAHLNLHINSLELGDSAVYFCASSPEVNTEAFFGQGTRLTVV.

This clonotype was seen a handful of times. The rearrangement uses TRBV7-2 and TRBJ2-3, with 13 bases lining up with TRBD2. This CDR3 is built from 16 residues. The J segment lost 4 bases and the V segment lost 5 bases, leaving 6 bases of the junction unmatched. Germline loops: CDR1 SGHTA, CDR2 FQGNSA. CDR3: CASSILAGGGPDTQYF. DNA of the CDR3: TGTGCCAGCAGCATACTAGCGGGAGGGGGTCCAGATACGCAGTATTTT.